This is a list of T cell receptor beta chains from one sample in a study of PD-L1 blockade in urothelial cancer. Sequencing used immunoSEQ multiplex PCR; TCRdb keeps in-frame clones, though not all of them. The sample lists fewer than 40,000 clones, approximately 92% occurring once. Material: PBMCs, obtained around atezolizumab (anti-PD-L1) treatment. The receptors were sampled from a man aged 70-80 years with urothelial cancer. The CDR3 runs from the conserved cysteine through the conserved F or W. Each record gives: D gene, J gene, clone size, V gene, CDR3 protein, CDR3 DNA. A D gene is named only where the DNA matches it firmly. Clone size appears in some rows only: once, few, many, or a class for an expanded clone.

d_gene: TRBD1; j_gene: TRBJ2-7; abundance: .; v_gene: TRBV6-6; CDR3aa: CASSYIGQVGEQYF; CDR3nt: TGTGCCAGCAGTTACATAGGACAGGTGGGCGAGCAGTACTTC
d_gene: .; j_gene: TRBJ1-5; abundance: .; v_gene: TRBV9; CDR3aa: CASSSSGLTGPGGEPQHF; CDR3nt: TGTGCCAGCAGCTCTTCTGGCCTTACAGGGCCCGGTGGTGAGCCCCAGCATTTT
d_gene: TRBD1; j_gene: TRBJ1-3; abundance: .; v_gene: TRBV5-1; CDR3aa: CASSLTGALSGNTIYF; CDR3nt: TGCGCCAGCAGCTTGACAGGGGCTCTCTCTGGAAACACCATATATTTT
d_gene: .; j_gene: TRBJ1-3; abundance: few; v_gene: TRBV10-2; CDR3aa: CASSLDPQRGNTIYF; CDR3nt: TGCGCCAGCAGTTTGGACCCCCAAAGAGGGAACACCATATATTTT
d_gene: TRBD2; j_gene: TRBJ2-1; abundance: .; v_gene: TRBV18; CDR3aa: CASSPRLARGIEQFF; CDR3nt: TGTGCCAGCTCACCCCGACTAGCCAGAGGGATTGAGCAGTTCTTC
d_gene: TRBD2; j_gene: TRBJ2-2; abundance: .; v_gene: TRBV6-5; CDR3aa: CASTLSGSTGELFF; CDR3nt: TGTGCCAGCACCCTTAGCGGGAGTACCGGGGAGCTGTTTTTT
d_gene: .; j_gene: TRBJ2-3; abundance: .; v_gene: TRBV27; CDR3aa: CASRLTGTDTQYF; CDR3nt: TGTGCCAGCAGATTAACGGGCACAGATACGCAGTATTTT
d_gene: TRBD1; j_gene: TRBJ1-2; abundance: .; v_gene: TRBV9; CDR3aa: CASSDTGVYGYTF; CDR3nt: TGTGCCAGCAGCGACACAGGGGTTTATGGCTACACCTTC
d_gene: TRBD1; j_gene: TRBJ2-3; abundance: .; v_gene: TRBV6-6; CDR3aa: CASRGEGASDTQYF; CDR3nt: TGTGCCAGCAGGGGCGAGGGGGCCTCAGATACGCAGTATTTT
d_gene: .; j_gene: TRBJ1-2; abundance: .; v_gene: TRBV6-6; CDR3aa: CASSSGIYYGYTF; CDR3nt: TGTGCCAGCAGCAGCGGGATTTACTATGGCTACACCTTC
d_gene: .; j_gene: TRBJ1-2; abundance: .; v_gene: TRBV9; CDR3aa: CASSTPGGAFYGYTF; CDR3nt: TGTGCCAGCAGTACCCCGGGGGGAGCCTTTTATGGCTACACCTTC
d_gene: .; j_gene: TRBJ2-5; abundance: .; v_gene: TRBV11-2; CDR3aa: CASSFLTRGGTQYF; CDR3nt: TGTGCCAGCAGCTTCCTCACTCGAGGGGGGACCCAGTACTTC
d_gene: TRBD2; j_gene: TRBJ2-1; abundance: .; v_gene: TRBV7-8; CDR3aa: CASSLASSGSSNEQFF; CDR3nt: TGTGCCAGCAGCTTAGCAAGTAGCGGGAGTAGTAATGAGCAGTTCTTC
d_gene: .; j_gene: TRBJ2-1; abundance: .; v_gene: TRBV9; CDR3aa: CASSVAGEQFF; CDR3nt: TGTGCCAGCAGCGTCGCGGGAGAGCAGTTCTTC
d_gene: .; j_gene: TRBJ2-2; abundance: few; v_gene: TRBV28; CDR3aa: CASFSVSGELFF; CDR3nt: TGTGCCAGCTTTAGCGTCAGCGGGGAGCTGTTTTTT
d_gene: .; j_gene: TRBJ2-7; abundance: .; v_gene: TRBV10-3; CDR3aa: CAISDRGSAYEQYF; CDR3nt: TGTGCCATCAGTGACAGGGGAAGCGCCTACGAGCAGTACTTC
d_gene: .; j_gene: TRBJ2-7; abundance: .; v_gene: TRBV16; CDR3aa: CASSQSIRGAVEQYF; CDR3nt: TGTGCCAGCAGCCAATCAATACGGGGGGCGGTCGAGCAGTACTTC